This T cell receptor beta chain comes out of a study of shared clonotypes between healthy human individuals (dated by TCRdb to the early 2020s). Broadly, across the study: The cohort comprised a couple of women and a few men aged 18 to 49 years. For each donor, CD4 naive and CD4 memory were each run on three plates, CD8 naive on two plates, and CD8 memory on one plate. The study deeply sequenced blood TCR repertoires of five healthy adults to estimate repertoire size and the extent of clonotype sharing between individuals. Different laboratories and diverse techniques were used to prepare libraries and sequence TCR repertoires, to increase sequencing depth and limit assay-specific biases. Per donor, leukapheresis produced somewhere between about 0.94 and 8.9 billion PBMCs.

What the work shows at the level of the full study, not this receptor alone: Rarefaction of sorted-subset datasets indicated incomplete sequencing despite the large sequencing depth. Sampling was limited to blood, and TCR repertoires in tissue likely differ from TCR repertoires in blood. The small number of donors limited the genetic and exposure-history diversity represented. Naive subsets generally had larger estimated clonotype richness than memory subsets did. Pairwise subsampling indicated that sequencing depth was expected to affect the degree of clonotype sharing among donors. Compared with non-shared clonotypes, the clonotypes found in all four sorted-subset donors had higher generation probabilities. Sharing across several donors was observed for about 5% of naive CD4, less than 4% of naive CD8, roughly 2.4% of memory CD4, and over 0.3% of memory CD8 clonotypes.

Donors were healthy HIV-negative adults with no recently reported acute infections or vaccinations. All donors were Caucasian adults living in Nashville, Tennessee, USA. CD4+ T cells were enriched through magnetic negative selection, after which naive cells were positively selected on CD45RA and the remaining negative fraction served as the memory subset. After blood collection by leukapheresis, PBMCs were isolated using Ficoll-Histopaque density gradient centrifugation and then cryopreserved in the vapor phase of liquid nitrogen. Purity and quantity of every magnetically sorted T cell population were checked by analytical flow cytometry. From each sorted fraction, genomic DNA was isolated and quantified by UV absorbance on a Nanodrop 2000c. For CDR1 and CDR2, the germline V gene lists SQVTM and ANQGSEA. Its CDR3 holds 14 amino acids, cysteine through phenylalanine. Left in the record is the CDR3 DNA by itself, 42 bases read in frame from the first base. V and J are truncated by 4 bases and 3 bases respectively, leaving an intervening sequence of 15 bases.

About this clone itself: Its antigen target is currently unknown. No base quality information exists; no much larger clone differs at one position.

TCR CDR3 regions were amplified from genomic DNA by multiplex PCR using the deep immunoSEQ assay. Extracted genomic DNA from each cell subset was spread evenly across all wells of several immunoSEQ 96-well plates, with each plate serving as a replicate. For sorted subsets, roughly 200 ng of genomic DNA, equivalent to tens of thousands of T cell genomes, went into each replicate PCR. The purified libraries were quantified using a Qubit 3.0 fluorometer, sized with a Bioanalyzer 2100, and then quantified again using the KAPA Library Quantification kit. Every immunoSEQ 96-well plate was sequenced on a dedicated single-read 150-cycle Illumina NextSeq 550 flow cell. Turning to the authors' computational methods: The immunoSEQ output contained only junctional sequences without quality scores, so filtering could not match that applied to full-length reads. Sequences were annotated with PyIR, a Python wrapper for IgBLAST v1.9, using IMGT germline references to assign V/J genes and CDR3. Reads were filtered out if the reads had weak V/J assignments (E-value above 1e-6), no CDR3, stop codons, out-of-frame junctions, or ambiguous translated residues. V3J clonotypes were defined as sequences sharing the same inferred V gene, J gene, and CDR3 amino acid sequence. The percentage overlap between two repertoires was calculated by dividing the number of shared unique clonotypes by the size of the smaller repertoire. Repertoire richness was assessed with RTK rarefaction, the Chao1 estimator, and Recon v2.1 estimates of unobserved clonotypes. For all TCRbeta clonotypes obtained by the gDNA method from a handful of donors, generation probabilities were computed with OLGA. This immuneACCESS table, as held by TCRdb, lists in-frame sequences with V and J called but not all clones. Of the missing ones, under half trace to an unresolved V gene in checked studies; the others have no known cause. The V and J calls and clone size were taken over from that table, and D and trimming were inferred from the DNA. For this sample there are roughly 2 million clones; nearly 97% appear just once. The ten largest make up roughly 0.13% of the sample.

Sequencing used naive CD4+ T cells sorted from blood. This sample's cell subset or site label indicates: CD45RA+ positively selected. This receptor was identified in a man younger than 30 in good health. The V and J genes are TRBV29-1 and TRBJ1-1; TRBD1 could be the D gene, as 6 bases match. The CDR3 region has the sequence CSVGGVDRHTEAFF. The DNA sequence reads TGCAGCGTTGGGGGCGTCGACAGGCACACTGAAGCTTTCTTT.